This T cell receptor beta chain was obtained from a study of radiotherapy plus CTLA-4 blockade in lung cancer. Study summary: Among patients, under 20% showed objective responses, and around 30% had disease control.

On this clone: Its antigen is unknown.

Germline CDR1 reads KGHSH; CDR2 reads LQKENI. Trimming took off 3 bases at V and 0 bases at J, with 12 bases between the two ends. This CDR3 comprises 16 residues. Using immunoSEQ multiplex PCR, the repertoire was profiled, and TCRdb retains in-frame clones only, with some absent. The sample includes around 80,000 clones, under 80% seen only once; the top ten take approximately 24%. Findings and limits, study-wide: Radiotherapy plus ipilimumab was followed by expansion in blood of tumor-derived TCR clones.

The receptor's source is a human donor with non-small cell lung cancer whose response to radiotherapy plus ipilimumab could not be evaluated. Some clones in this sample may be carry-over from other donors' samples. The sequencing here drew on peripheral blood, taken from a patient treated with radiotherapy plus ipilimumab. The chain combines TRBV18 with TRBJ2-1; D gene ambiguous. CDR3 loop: CASSPPLRSSYNEQFF. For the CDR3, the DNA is TGTGCCAGCTCACCTCCACTTAGAAGCTCCTACAATGAGCAGTTCTTC.